A selection of T cell receptor beta chains follows, all from one sample in a study of CD8+CD57+ T cells in acquired aplastic anemia. TCRdb fed the reads into MiXCR, producing one record per CDR3 protein. The sample holds approximately 180,000 distinct CDR3 sequences, under 55% seen once. Material for sequencing was sorted CD4+, CD8+, or CD8+CD57+ T cells (not recorded which) from PBMCs. These receptors originate from a human donor with aplastic anemia. Both conserved end residues are part of each CDR3. The order of the fields is clone size, J gene, D gene, V gene, CDR3 DNA, CDR3 protein. D genes are given only for firm matches. Expanded clones get a size class; other rows say once, few or many, or leave the size out.

>many|TRBJ2-5|TRBD2|TRBV12-3/TRBV12-4
TGTGCCAGCAGTTTAGCGCTGCTAGCGGGGGACCGAGGGGAGACCCAGTACTTC
CASSLALLAGDRGETQYF
>NA|TRBJ2-5|NA|TRBV6-1
TGTGCCAGCACCGAGGGGGGAGAGACCCAGTACTTC
CASTEGGETQYF
>NA|TRBJ2-7|TRBD2|TRBV4-3
TGCGCCAGCAGCCAAGATGCAGCGGGGGCTACCGAGCAGTACTTC
CASSQDAAGATEQYF
>NA|TRBJ2-5|TRBD2|TRBV24-1
TGTGCCACCAGTGACCGGACTAGCGGGGGAGAGACCCAGTACTTC
CATSDRTSGGETQYF
>NA|TRBJ1-1|NA|TRBV24-1
TGTGCCACCAGTGATGAAAGGGGACGAGTACGGGACACTGAAGCTTTCTTT
CATSDERGRVRDTEAFF
>many|TRBJ2-1|NA|TRBV19
TGTGCCAGTAGTATTGATAGCTCCTACAATGAGCAGTTCTTC
CASSIDSSYNEQFF
>many|TRBJ1-6|TRBD1|TRBV27
TGTGCCAGCAGTTACGGACAGGGGGGTATCAATTCACCCCTCCACTTT
CASSYGQGGINSPLHF
>once|TRBJ1-1|NA|TRBV10-2
TGCGCCAGCAGCTTGGATAACCGGACGTGGAACACTGAAGCTTTCTTT
CASSLDNRTWNTEAFF
>many|TRBJ1-1|TRBD1|TRBV20-1
TGCAGTGCTAGAGATCTAGGGGGCGGCTTCGTGAACACTGAAGCTTTCTTT
CSARDLGGGFVNTEAFF
>many|TRBJ1-6|NA|TRBV6-1
TGTGCCAGCAGTGAAGAGCGTAGTCGGGGCAGGAATTCACCCCTCCACTTT
CASSEERSRGRNSPLHF
>few|TRBJ2-4|TRBD2|TRBV4-2
TGTGCCAGCAGCCAAGCTAGCGGGGGGCCTCTAGCCAAAAACATTCAGTACTTC
CASSQASGGPLAKNIQYF
>NA|TRBJ1-6|NA|TRBV19
TGTGCCAGTAGTCAGCGGGACCGGGATGTTTCACCCCTCCACTTT
CASSQRDRDVSPLHF
>NA|TRBJ1-1|TRBD1|TRBV15
TGTGCCACCAGCAGAGGACAGGGGAACACTGAAGCTTTCTTT
CATSRGQGNTEAFF
>NA|TRBJ2-7|TRBD2|TRBV25-1
TGTGCCAGCAGTGAATTCGGGGGGGGCGGACGCGAGCAGTACTTC
CASSEFGGGGREQYF
>medium-sized|TRBJ2-2|NA|TRBV2
TGTGCCAGCAGGTTTTGGACAACGAACACCGGGGAGCTGTTTTTT
CASRFWTTNTGELFF
>few|TRBJ1-5|NA|TRBV7-9
TGTGCCAGCAGCTTAGAAGGATCTCAGCCCCAGCATTTT
CASSLEGSQPQHF
>NA|TRBJ2-7|TRBD2|TRBV7-2
TGTGCCAGCAGCTTAGCGGCTAGCGGGAGCTACGAGCAGTACTTC
CASSLAASGSYEQYF
>many|TRBJ2-7|TRBD1|TRBV9
TGTGCCAGCAGCGCCCTTATGGGACAGGGCTCGGGCGAGCAGTACTTC
CASSALMGQGSGEQYF
>few|TRBJ1-5|NA|TRBV6-5
TGTGCCAGCAGTTTTAGGGCGGAAAACAATCAGCCCCAGCATTTT
CASSFRAENNQPQHF
>NA|TRBJ2-1|TRBD2|TRBV20-1
TGCAGTGCTTGGACTAGCATCATGTACAATGAGCAGTTCTTC
CSAWTSIMYNEQFF
>NA|TRBJ2-7|NA|TRBV3-1
TGTGCCAGCAGCCAAGATTTCGACCGGAGCTCCTACGAGCAGTACTTC
CASSQDFDRSSYEQYF
>NA|TRBJ2-3|NA|TRBV6-4
TGTGCCAGCTCCACGAAGAGCACAGATACGCAGTATTTT
CASSTKSTDTQYF
>NA|TRBJ1-1|NA|TRBV2
TGTGCCAGCAGTGAGGAGGGAAGGGGAACTGAAGCTTTCTTT
CASSEEGRGTEAFF
>few|TRBJ2-3|NA|TRBV7-9
TGTGCCAGCAGCTTCCTGGGTGATACGCAGTATTTT
CASSFLGDTQYF
>NA|TRBJ2-4|TRBD1|TRBV19
TGTGCCAGTAGTATTGGACAGGGAAACATTCAGTACTTC
CASSIGQGNIQYF
>NA|TRBJ1-1|NA|TRBV29-1
TGCAGCGTGAACGCTGGGGCTGAAGCTTTCTTT
CSVNAGAEAFF
>NA|TRBJ2-1|NA|TRBV20-1
TGCAGTGCTAGAGGCGATGTGACGTGGCGATGGTCACACAATGAGCAGTTCTTC
CSARGDVTWRWSHNEQFF
>many|TRBJ1-5|NA|TRBV7-2
TGTGCCAGCAGCTTAGTGGCGGGTAGCAATCAGCCCCAGCATTTT
CASSLVAGSNQPQHF
>NA|TRBJ1-5|NA|TRBV15
TGTGCCACCAGCAGCACGGCGACAGAAGACGCTCAGCCCCAGCATTTT
CATSSTATEDAQPQHF
>NA|TRBJ1-2|NA|TRBV24-1
TGTGCCACCAGTGATTTGAGGACAAATGGCTACACCTTC
CATSDLRTNGYTF
>few|TRBJ1-4|NA|TRBV29-1
TGCAGCGTTGAACAGGGGTATGAAAAACTGTTTTTT
CSVEQGYEKLFF
>many|TRBJ2-5|TRBD1|TRBV5-6
TGTGCCAGCCGAATTTCAAACCGTAACAGGGGGCGCGGAGAGACCCAGTACTTC
CASRISNRNRGRGETQYF
>NA|TRBJ1-1|NA|TRBV20-1
TGCAGTGCTAGAGGGGAGGGCATCACTGACGCTTTCTTT
CSARGEGITDAFF
>few|TRBJ2-2|NA|TRBV6-1
TGTGCCAGCACCCTCGTTGGGGGGTTCGGCACCGGGGAGCTGTTTTTT
CASTLVGGFGTGELFF
>NA|TRBJ1-5|NA|TRBV19
TGTGCCAGTAGTAGAAGGAGCAGTCAGCCCCAGCATTTT
CASSRRSSQPQHF
>NA|TRBJ2-7|TRBD2|TRBV5-4
TGTGCCAGCCCTAGGTTGGGGACTACAACCTCCTACGAGCAGTACTTC
CASPRLGTTTSYEQYF
>many|TRBJ2-5|NA|TRBV29-1
TGCAGCGTTGCCCAGAGCGGGCTGGAGACCCAGTACTTC
CSVAQSGLETQYF
>many|TRBJ1-2|NA|TRBV19
TGTGCCAGTAGTATAGAGATCTGGGGGCGAGGCTACACCTTC
CASSIEIWGRGYTF